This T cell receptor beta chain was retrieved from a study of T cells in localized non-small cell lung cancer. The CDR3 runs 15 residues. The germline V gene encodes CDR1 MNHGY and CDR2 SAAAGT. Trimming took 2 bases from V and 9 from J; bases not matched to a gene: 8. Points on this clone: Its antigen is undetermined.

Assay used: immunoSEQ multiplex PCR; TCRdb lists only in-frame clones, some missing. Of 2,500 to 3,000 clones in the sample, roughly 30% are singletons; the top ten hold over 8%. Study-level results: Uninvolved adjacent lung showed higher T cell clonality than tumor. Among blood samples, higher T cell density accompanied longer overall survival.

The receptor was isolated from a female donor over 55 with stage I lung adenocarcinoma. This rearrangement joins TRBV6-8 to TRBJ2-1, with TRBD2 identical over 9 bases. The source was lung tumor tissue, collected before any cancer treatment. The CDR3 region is CASSYGGRAWGEQFF. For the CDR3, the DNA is TGTGCCAGCAGTTACGGCGGGAGGGCCTGGGGTGAGCAGTTCTTC.